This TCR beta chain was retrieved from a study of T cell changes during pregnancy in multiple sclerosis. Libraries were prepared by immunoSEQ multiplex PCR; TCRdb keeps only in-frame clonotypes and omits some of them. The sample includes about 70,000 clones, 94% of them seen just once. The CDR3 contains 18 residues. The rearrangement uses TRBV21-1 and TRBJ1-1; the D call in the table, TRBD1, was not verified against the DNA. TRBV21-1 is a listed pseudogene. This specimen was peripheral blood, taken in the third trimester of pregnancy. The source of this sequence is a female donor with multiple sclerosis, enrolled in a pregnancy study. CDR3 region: CASSKERGQGFMNTEAFF. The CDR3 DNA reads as TGTGCCAGCAGCAAAGAGAGGGGACAGGGGTTCATGAACACTGAAGCTTTCTTT.